The clone carrying this T cell receptor (beta chain) was detected a few times. Its antigen is not known. The sample is drawn from a study of neoadjuvant anti-PD-1 for oral cavity cancer. About the study: Patients mostly received three to four biweekly nivolumab doses at 3 mg/kg before surgery. General observations from the study: PBMC Gini-index clonality exceeded responders' in non-responders post-nivolumab.

Time point here: after neoadjuvant nivolumab, at surgical resection. These oral cavity squamous cell carcinomas were HPV-negative and locally advanced. The CDR3 totals 15 residues. From germline, CDR1 is MGHRA and CDR2 YSYEKL. The V and J ends lost 3 bases and 9 bases, in that order; junction bases with no gene match: 5. Repertoires were generated with immunoSEQ multiplex PCR, while TCRdb's copy carries only in-frame clones and drops some. In the table there are approximately 8,800 clones, around three fifths of which are singletons. The sequence came from a person aged 40-85 years with oral cavity squamous cell carcinoma. The rearrangement links TRBV4-1 to TRBJ1-6; 10 bases are a match to TRBD1. Material: PBMCs, obtained after nivolumab (anti-PD-1) treatment. CDR3 loop: CASSHGTGVTSPLHF. Written as DNA, the CDR3 is TGCGCCAGCAGCCACGGGACAGGGGTTACTTCACCCCTCCACTTT.